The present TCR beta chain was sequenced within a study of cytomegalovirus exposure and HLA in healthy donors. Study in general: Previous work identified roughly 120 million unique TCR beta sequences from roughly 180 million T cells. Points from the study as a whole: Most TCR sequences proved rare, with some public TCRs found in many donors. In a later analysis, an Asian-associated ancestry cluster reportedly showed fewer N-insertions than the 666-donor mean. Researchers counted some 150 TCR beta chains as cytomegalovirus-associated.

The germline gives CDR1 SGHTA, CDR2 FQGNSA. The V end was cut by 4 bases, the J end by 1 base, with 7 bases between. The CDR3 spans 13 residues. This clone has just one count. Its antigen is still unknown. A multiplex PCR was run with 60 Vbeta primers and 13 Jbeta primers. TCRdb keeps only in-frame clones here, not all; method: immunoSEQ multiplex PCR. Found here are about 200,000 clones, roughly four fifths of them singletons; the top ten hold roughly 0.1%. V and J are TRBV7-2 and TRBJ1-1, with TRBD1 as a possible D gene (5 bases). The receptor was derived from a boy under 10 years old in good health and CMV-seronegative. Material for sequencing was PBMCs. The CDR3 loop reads CASSSGQNTEAFF. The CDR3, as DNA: TGTGCCAGCAGCTCAGGACAGAACACTGAAGCTTTCTTT.